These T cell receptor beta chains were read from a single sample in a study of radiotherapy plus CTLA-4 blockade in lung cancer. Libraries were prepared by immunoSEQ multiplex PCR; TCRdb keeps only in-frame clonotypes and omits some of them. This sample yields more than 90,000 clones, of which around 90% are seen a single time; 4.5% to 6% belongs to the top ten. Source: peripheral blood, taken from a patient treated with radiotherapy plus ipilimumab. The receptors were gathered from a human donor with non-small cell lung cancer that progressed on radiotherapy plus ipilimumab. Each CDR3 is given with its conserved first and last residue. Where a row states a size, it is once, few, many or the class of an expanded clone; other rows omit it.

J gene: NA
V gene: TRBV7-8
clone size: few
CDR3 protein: CASSLGQTYLSYEQYF

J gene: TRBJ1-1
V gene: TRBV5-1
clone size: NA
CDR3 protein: CASSFRLNTEAFF

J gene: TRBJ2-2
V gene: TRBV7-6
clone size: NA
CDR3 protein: CASSLAGRGFRTGELFF

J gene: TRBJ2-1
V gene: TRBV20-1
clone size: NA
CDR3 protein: CSASQGGEQFF

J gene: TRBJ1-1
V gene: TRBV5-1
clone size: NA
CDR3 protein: CASSLSLGVGVDTEAFF

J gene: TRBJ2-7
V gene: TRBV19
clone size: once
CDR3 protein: CASSNSGAKALEQYF

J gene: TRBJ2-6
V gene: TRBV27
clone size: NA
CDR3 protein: CASSFKGGRSGANVLTF

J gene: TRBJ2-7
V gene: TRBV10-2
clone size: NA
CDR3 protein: CASSKTGGKSYEQYF

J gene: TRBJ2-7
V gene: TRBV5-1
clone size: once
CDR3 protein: CASSFRPNYEQYF

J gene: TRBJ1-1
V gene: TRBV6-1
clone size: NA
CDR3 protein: CASKDSWNTEAFF

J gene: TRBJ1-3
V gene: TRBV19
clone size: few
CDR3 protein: CASRGGRAVSGNTIYF

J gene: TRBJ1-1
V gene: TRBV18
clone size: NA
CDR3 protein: CASSPPGDTEAFF

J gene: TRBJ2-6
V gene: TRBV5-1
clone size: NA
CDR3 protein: CASSLLSGANVLTF

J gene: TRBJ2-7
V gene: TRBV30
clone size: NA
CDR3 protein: CAWRAQDPPEQYF

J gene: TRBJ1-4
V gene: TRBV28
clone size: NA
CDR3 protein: CASTRQGVGKLFF

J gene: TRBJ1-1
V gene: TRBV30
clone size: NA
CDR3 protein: CAWGDRHTEAFF

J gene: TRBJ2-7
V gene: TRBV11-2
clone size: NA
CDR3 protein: CASSHPGTGEAYEQYF

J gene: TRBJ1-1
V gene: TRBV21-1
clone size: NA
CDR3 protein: CASSRISGPMNTEAFF

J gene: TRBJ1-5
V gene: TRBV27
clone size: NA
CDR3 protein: CASSPFPPQMGNQPQHF

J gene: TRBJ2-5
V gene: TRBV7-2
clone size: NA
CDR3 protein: CASSLAETQYF

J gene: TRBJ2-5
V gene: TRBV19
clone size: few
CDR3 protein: CASSLEGARTQYF

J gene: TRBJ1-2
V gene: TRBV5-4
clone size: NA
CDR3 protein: CASGTVYGYTF

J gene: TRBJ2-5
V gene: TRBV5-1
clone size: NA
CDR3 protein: CASSPRLGQETQYF

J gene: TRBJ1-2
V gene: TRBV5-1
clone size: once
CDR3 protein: CASSMTGGRYMDYTF

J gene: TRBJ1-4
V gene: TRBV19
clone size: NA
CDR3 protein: CASSDLSTNEKLFF

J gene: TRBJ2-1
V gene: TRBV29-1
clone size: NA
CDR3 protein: CSASQSLAGGREQFF

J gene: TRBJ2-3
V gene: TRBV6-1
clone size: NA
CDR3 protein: CASSQNPGTQYF

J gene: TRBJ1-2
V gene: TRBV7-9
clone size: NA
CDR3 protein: CASSTWDLAGNYGYTF

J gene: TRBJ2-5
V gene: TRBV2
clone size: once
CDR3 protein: CASGGQKQETQYF

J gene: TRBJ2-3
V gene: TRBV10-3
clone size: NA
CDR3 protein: CAISECDGCLAYF

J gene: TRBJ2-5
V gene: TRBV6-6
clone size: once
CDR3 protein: CASSEMAGGLETQYF

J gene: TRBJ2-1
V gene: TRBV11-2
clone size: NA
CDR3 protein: CASSYLPQGLSNEQFF

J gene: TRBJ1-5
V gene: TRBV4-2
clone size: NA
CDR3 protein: CASSPGQGDQPQHF

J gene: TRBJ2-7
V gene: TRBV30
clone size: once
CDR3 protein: CAWSVSSGRQYF

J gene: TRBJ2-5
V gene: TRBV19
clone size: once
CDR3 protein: CASSMLYQETQYF

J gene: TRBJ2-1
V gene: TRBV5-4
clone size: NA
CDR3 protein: CASSAKAGESYNEQFF

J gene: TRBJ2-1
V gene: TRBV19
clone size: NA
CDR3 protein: CARTGSYNEQFF

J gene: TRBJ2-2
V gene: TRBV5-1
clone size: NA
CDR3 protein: CASSLDGGPGELFF

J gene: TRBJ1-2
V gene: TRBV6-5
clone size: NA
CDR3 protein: CASSGAVYGYTF

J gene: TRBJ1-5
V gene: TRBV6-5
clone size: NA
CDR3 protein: CASSSGGTNQPQHF

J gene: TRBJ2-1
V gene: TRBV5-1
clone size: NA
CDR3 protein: CASSLAPGTPTYNEQFF

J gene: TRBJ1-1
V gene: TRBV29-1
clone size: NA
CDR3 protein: CSVEERPVWGAPTEAFF

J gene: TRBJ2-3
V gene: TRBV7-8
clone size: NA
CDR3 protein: CASSLGTSGQYF

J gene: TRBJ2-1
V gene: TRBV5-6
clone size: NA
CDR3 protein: CASSLMGTAYNEQFF

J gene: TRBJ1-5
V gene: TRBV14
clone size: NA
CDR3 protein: CASSQEGTNDQPQHF

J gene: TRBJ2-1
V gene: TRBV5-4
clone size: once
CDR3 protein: CASSFSANSYNEQFF

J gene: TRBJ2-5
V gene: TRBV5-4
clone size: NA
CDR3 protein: CASSPPAVRQETQYF

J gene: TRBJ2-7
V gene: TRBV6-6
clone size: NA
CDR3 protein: CASRTLAGEGYEQYF

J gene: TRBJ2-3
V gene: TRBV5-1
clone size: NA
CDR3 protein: CASSLVSLAGVASTDTQYF

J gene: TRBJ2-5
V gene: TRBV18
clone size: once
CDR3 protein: CASSPVNQETQYF

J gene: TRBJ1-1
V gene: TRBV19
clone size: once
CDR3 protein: CASSTPLRDKRGNTEAFF